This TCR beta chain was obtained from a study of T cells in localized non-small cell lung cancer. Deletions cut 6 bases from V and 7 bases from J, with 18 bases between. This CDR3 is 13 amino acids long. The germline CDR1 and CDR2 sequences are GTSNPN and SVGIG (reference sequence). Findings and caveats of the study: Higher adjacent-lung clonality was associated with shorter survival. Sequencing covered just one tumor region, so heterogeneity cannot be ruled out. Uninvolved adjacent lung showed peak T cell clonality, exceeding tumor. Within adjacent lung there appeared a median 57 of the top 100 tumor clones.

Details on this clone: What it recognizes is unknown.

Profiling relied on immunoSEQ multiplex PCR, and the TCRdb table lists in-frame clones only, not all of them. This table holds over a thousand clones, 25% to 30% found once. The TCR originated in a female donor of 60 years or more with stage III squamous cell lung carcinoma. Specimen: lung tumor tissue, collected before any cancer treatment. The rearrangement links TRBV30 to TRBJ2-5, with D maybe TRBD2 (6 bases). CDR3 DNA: TGTGCCTGCCGCCCGGAGGGATTCGGGACCCAGTACTTC. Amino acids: CACRPEGFGTQYF.